A single sample gave rise to the 25 T cell receptor beta chains below, sequenced in a study of regulatory T cells in long-lasting Graves disease (dated by TCRdb to about 2021). The time point label, read with the paper, signifies: persistent/refractory GD, antithyroid drugs over 5 years with positive TRAb. For both TCR sequencing and RNA sequencing, RNA was extracted from PBMCs using TRIzol. Preparation of the library involved multiplex PCR. The instrument was an Illumina HiSeq 4000. iRepertoire HTBI primers and Arm-PCR amplification of CDR3 regions were used to construct TCR beta libraries. TCRdb ran its own pipeline on the public reads, namely fastp trimming at Q25 and MiXCR clone calling, and kept in-frame beta chains. A single entry per CDR3 protein holds the most common genes and DNA from its merged rows. For this sample the table gives approximately 500,000 distinct CDR3 sequences, of which roughly a fifth were detected only once. Over 6% of the sample rests with the top ten.

Sequenced material: peripheral blood mononuclear cells (PBMCs), taken when the disease was refractory, from a patient treated with antithyroid drugs. Receptors originate from a female donor with Graves disease.

This clonotype has just a few counts. The rearrangement joins TRBV6-5 to TRBJ2-7; 11 bases map to TRBD2. Germline CDR1 and CDR2: MNHEY and SVGAGI. There are 16 residues in the CDR3. Trimming removed 2 bases from V and 3 bases from J; junction bases left unmatched: 6. The CDR3 loop reads CASSYGASGRYYEQYF. The DNA for the CDR3 is TGTGCCAGCAGTTACGGCGCTAGCGGGAGGTACTACGAGCAGTACTTC.

Ten or more counts support this clonotype. This chain links TRBV28 with TRBJ2-5; D is perhaps TRBD1 or TRBD2 (6 bases each). The CDR3 covers 12 residues. Per the germline V gene, CDR1 is MDHEN and CDR2 is SYDVKM. The V gene lost 11 bases and the J gene lost 4 bases, with 14 bases spanning the gap. The CDR3 reads CAGGGIRETQYF. The CDR3 bases are TGTGCCGGGGGCGGGATAAGAGAGACCCAGTACTTC.

V is TRBV19 and J is TRBJ2-7; D is possibly TRBD2 (6 bases). V lost 6 bases, J lost 5 bases, and 14 bases lay in between. The CDR3 runs 13 residues. The V gene's germline CDR1 is LNHDA and CDR2 SQIVND (reference sequence). CDR3 sequence: CASSMGLDHEQYF. The CDR3 region has the DNA TGTGCCAGTAGCATGGGACTGGACCACGAGCAGTACTTC.

This clonotype was counted ten times or more. The chain links TRBV6-5 to TRBJ1-4, with D possibly TRBD1 on 5 matching bases. Germline CDR1 MNHEY, CDR2 SVGAGI. The V end was cut by 0 bases, the J end by 12 bases, with 8 bases between. This CDR3 is 12 amino acids long. The CDR3: CASSYSGLELFF. The CDR3 DNA reads as TGTGCCAGCAGTTACTCGGGACTCGAACTGTTTTTT.

V and J are TRBV5-6 and TRBJ2-7, with 10 nucleotides matching TRBD1. CDR1 and CDR2 (germline): SGHDT, YYEEEE. J gave up 10 bases and V 2 bases, and 15 bases lay outside the gene matches. This CDR3 comprises 16 residues. CDR3 protein: CASSLIGTGDPPGQYF. The DNA of the CDR3 is TGTGCCAGCAGCTTAATCGGGACAGGGGACCCCCCGGGTCAGTACTTC.

This clonotype was counted at least ten times. V is TRBV28 and J is TRBJ2-5, with 7 positions matching TRBD1. Germline CDR1 reads MDHEN; CDR2 reads SYDVKM. The V and J ends lost 2 bases and 4 bases, in that order; junction bases with no gene match: 7. This CDR3 region has 15 residues. As DNA, the CDR3 is TGTGCCAGCAGTTTAGGCGGAAGGGGGCGAGAGACCCAGTACTTC. Translation gives CASSLGGRGRETQYF.

This clonotype was observed a few times. The junction and the germline gene differ at one end; a read error may be behind it. V gene TRBV7-9 combines with J gene TRBJ2-5; D call uncertain. Per germline, CDR1 SEHNR and CDR2 FQNEAQ (reference sequence). This CDR3 spans 12 amino acids. The CDR3 DNA is TGTGCCACCAGCGTCACCCAAGAGACCCAGTACTTC. This translates into CATSVTQETQYF.

The J gene is TRBJ2-2, the V gene TRBV3-1, with D unresolved. The germline V gene encodes CDR1 LGHDT and CDR2 YNNKEL (reference sequence). The CDR3 has 14 amino acids. The V gene lost 4 bases and the J gene lost 2 bases, with 8 bases spanning the gap. The chain's CDR3 is CASSLETNTGELFF. CDR3 in DNA: TGTGCCAGCAGCCTCGAGACCAACACCGGGGAGCTGTTTTTT.

This clonotype was seen a few times. CDR3 bases: TGTGCCAGCAGTTACTCTACCCCCGGGGAGCTGTTTTTT. This gives the protein CASSYSTPGELFF. The chain combines TRBV6-5 with TRBJ2-2; D remains ambiguous. Germline loops: CDR1 MNHEY, CDR2 SVGAGI. This CDR3 has 13 amino acids. V lost 0 bases and J lost 6, with 5 bases in between.

CDR3 residues: CASSLFPYGTQYF. DNA for the CDR3: TGTGCCAGCAGCTTATTCCCGTACGGGACCCAGTACTTC. The chain carries TRBV11-3 and TRBJ2-5; D is uncertain. The CDR3 length is 13 residues. The germline CDR1 and CDR2 sequences are SGHNT and YENEEA. Trimming left V 2 bases short and J 7 bases short, with 11 bases between.

This clonotype was counted ten times or more. The J gene is TRBJ1-5, the V gene TRBV28; D uncertain. V lost 1 base, J lost 4 bases, and 5 bases lay in between. The CDR3 is 13 residues long. In germline, CDR1 is MDHEN, CDR2 SYDVKM. The CDR3 spells CASSLFGNQPQHF. As DNA, the CDR3 is TGTGCCAGCAGTTTATTTGGGAATCAGCCCCAGCATTTT.

This clonotype was observed at least ten times. This rearrangement joins TRBV7-2 to TRBJ2-7; D remains unclear. V gave up 0 bases and J gave up 2 bases, with 5 bases separating them. CDR1 and CDR2 (germline): SGHTA, FQGNSA. CDR3 length equals 13 residues. CDR3 coding DNA: TGTGCCAGCAGCTTAGCGGAGACCTACGAGCAGTACTTC. This translates into CASSLAETYEQYF.

The chain couples TRBV28 to TRBJ2-7, with D tentatively TRBD2 (5 bases). V was pared by 6 bases and J by 5 bases, with 17 bases between. Germline V gene data show CDR1 as MDHEN and CDR2 as SYDVKM. The CDR3 covers 14 residues. CDR3 DNA: TGTGCCAGCAGCACTCAACGGGGTAGGAACGAGCAGTACTTC. It translates to CASSTQRGRNEQYF.

This clonotype was counted ten times or more. The rearrangement joins TRBV11-2 to TRBJ1-2; 8 bases align to TRBD1. Germline V gene lookup returns CDR1 SGHAT and CDR2 FQNNGV. Trimming cost V 5 bases and J 4 bases; bases outside gene matches: 9. The CDR3 runs to 15 residues. DNA of the CDR3: TGTGCCAGCAGCCTCTTGGAGGACAGGGCCTATGGCTACACCTTC. Protein: CASSLLEDRAYGYTF. Supplemented by reference TRBV11-2 and TRBJ1-2, the full variable domain reads EAGVAQSPRYKIIEKRQSVAFWCNPISGHATLYWYQQILGQGPKLLIQFQNNGVVDDSQLPKDRFSAERLKGVDSTLKIQPAKLEDSAVYLCASSLLEDRAYGYTFGSGTRLTVV.

This clonotype was detected many times. The chain employs TRBV12-3 or TRBV12-4 and TRBJ2-5; 9 bases align to TRBD2. This CDR3 is built from 15 residues. V lost 7 bases, J lost 4 bases, and 10 bases stayed unmatched. The CDR3 DNA reads TGTGCCAGCATCAAAGGGGGGACTAGCAGAGAGACCCAGTACTTC. It translates to CASIKGGTSRETQYF.

There are many counts of this clonotype. The junction shows a germline mismatch at one end, possibly a read error. This CDR3 is CASTYGQGRGETQYF. CDR3 DNA: TGTGCCAGCACTTACGGACAGGGGCGGGGAGAGACCCAGTACTTC. This chain joins TRBV6-5 and TRBJ2-5; 9 bases are shared with TRBD1. This CDR3 is built from 15 residues. CDR1 is MNHEY and CDR2 is SVGAGI in the germline V gene.

This clonotype turned up a few times. The V and J genes are TRBV20-1 and TRBJ2-5, with TRBD1 as a possible D gene (5 bases). With 6 bases removed from V and 4 bases from J, the gap between germline ends came to 15 bases. CDR3 length equals 13 residues. Germline V gene data show CDR1 as DFQATT and CDR2 as SNEGSKA (reference sequence). CDR3 bases: TGCAGTGCCAATCAGGGATGGGGAGAGACCCAGTACTTC. As protein: CSANQGWGETQYF.

The V gene is TRBV20-1, the J gene TRBJ2-7; 10 bases agree with TRBD2. The CDR3 is 17 residues long. In germline, CDR1 is DFQATT, CDR2 SNEGSKA (reference sequence). V lost 6 bases to trimming and J lost 3 bases; unmatched junction nucleotides: 17. DNA of the CDR3: TGCAGTGCCAATACTTTGACCGGGACTAGCGTTGGCTACGAGCAGTACTTC. It translates to CSANTLTGTSVGYEQYF.

The chain recombines TRBV27 with TRBJ2-2; 8 nucleotides match TRBD1. Trimming took 0 bases from V and 6 from J; bases not matched to a gene: 15. Germline V gene sequence: CDR1 MNHEY, CDR2 SMNVEV (reference sequence). The CDR3 extends over 19 amino acids. The CDR3 bases are TGTGCCAGCAGTTTATCATGGACAGGGCTAGCCAGTGGACCCGGGGAGCTGTTTTTT. Translated: CASSLSWTGLASGPGELFF.

In this sample, this clonotype turned up a few times. The rearrangement joins TRBV20-1 to TRBJ2-7; D is possibly TRBD2 (5 bases). Trimming cost V 3 bases and J 0 bases, with 6 bases left between them. The length of the CDR3 is 12 residues. Germline V CDR1 and CDR2: DFQATT, SNEGSKA (reference sequence). This CDR3 is CSASGVSYEQYF. CDR3 nucleotides: TGCAGTGCTAGCGGGGTCTCCTACGAGCAGTACTTC.

Only a few counts were recorded for this clonotype. The rearrangement uses TRBV14 and TRBJ2-2; 8 nucleotides align to TRBD1. V shed 4 bases, J shed 6 bases, and the junction held 10 bases outside the gene matches. CDR3 size: 16 residues. CDR1 and CDR2 from the germline V gene are SGHDN and FVKESK. The CDR3 bases are TGTGCCAGCAGCCGTATCGGACAGGGAACGGCCGGGGAGCTGTTTTTT. It is translated as CASSRIGQGTAGELFF.

This clonotype was counted ten times or more. The V gene is TRBV11-1, the J gene TRBJ2-5, with no clear D. The V and J ends lost 1 base and 1 base respectively, with 7 bases between them. This CDR3 is built from 14 residues. Germline loops: CDR1 SGHAT, CDR2 FQDESV (reference sequence). The CDR3: CASSLGTRQETQYF. The CDR3 DNA reads as TGTGCCAGCAGCTTAGGAACGCGCCAAGAGACCCAGTACTTC. Filled out from reference TRBV11-1 and TRBJ2-5, the complete variable domain reads EAEVAQSPRYKITEKSQAVAFWCDPISGHATLYWYRQILGQGPELLVQFQDESVVDDSQLPKDRFSAERLKGVDSTLKIQPAELGDSAMYLCASSLGTRQETQYFGPGTRLLVL.

This clonotype was recorded a few times. The chain couples TRBV7-9 to TRBJ2-7; D may match TRBD1 or TRBD2 (5 bases each). V was cut by 3 bases and J by 2 bases, with 14 bases left in between. CDR1 and CDR2 from the germline V gene are SEHNR and FQNEAQ (reference sequence). The CDR3 extends over 15 amino acids. Here the CDR3 DNA reads TGTGCCAGCAGCTTCGTCGGGACGGTAACCTACGAGCAGTACTTC. This encodes CASSFVGTVTYEQYF.

This chain joins TRBV28 and TRBJ2-2; 7 nucleotides line up with TRBD1. The germline gives CDR1 MDHEN, CDR2 SYDVKM. CDR3 length: 16 amino acids. V was clipped by 8 bases and J by 7 bases; unmatched bases: 16. The CDR3 region is CASQLLNRGEIGELFF. The CDR3 bases are TGTGCCAGCCAGTTACTGAACAGGGGAGAGATCGGGGAGCTGTTTTTT.

The rearrangement links TRBV12-3 or TRBV12-4 to TRBJ1-3; D is perhaps TRBD1 (5 bases). The CDR3 is made up of 13 amino acids. V lost 5 bases to trimming and J lost 8 bases, with 13 bases between them. CDR3 sequence reads: CASSPRWGDTIYF. In DNA form, the CDR3 reads TGTGCCAGCAGTCCGCGATGGGGGGACACCATATATTTT.